This T cell receptor (beta chain) was sequenced during a study of cytomegalovirus exposure and HLA in healthy donors. Study-wide results and caveats: Certain indistinguishable V segments, among them TRBV6-2 and TRBV6-3, were excluded.

Germline values: CDR1 MDHEN, CDR2 SYDVKM. The CDR3 sequence is 17 residues long. Trimming removed 4 bases from V and 1 base from J, with 19 bases in between. Worth noting for this clone: Its antigen is currently unknown.

The PCR used 60 Vbeta and 13 Jbeta primers. Authors' analysis steps: An analysis performed later counted 74 million or so unique TCR beta chains (roughly 11 million of them shared). Clones were sequenced by immunoSEQ multiplex PCR, and TCRdb holds only the in-frame ones, with some missing. V and J calls and clone size are as listed in that table; D and trimming were resolved from the DNA. The sample contains around 150,000 clones, roughly 87% of which appear only once. The sequencing sample was made of PBMCs. The TCR sequence derives from a girl between 10 and 17 years old in good health and CMV-seropositive. V gene TRBV28 combines with J gene TRBJ1-1, with D possibly matching TRBD1 (5 bases). Written as DNA, the CDR3 is TGTGCCAGCAGTTCTGGGGGGTCAGGAGGTGGGAACACTGAAGCTTTCTTT. Translation: CASSSGGSGGGNTEAFF.